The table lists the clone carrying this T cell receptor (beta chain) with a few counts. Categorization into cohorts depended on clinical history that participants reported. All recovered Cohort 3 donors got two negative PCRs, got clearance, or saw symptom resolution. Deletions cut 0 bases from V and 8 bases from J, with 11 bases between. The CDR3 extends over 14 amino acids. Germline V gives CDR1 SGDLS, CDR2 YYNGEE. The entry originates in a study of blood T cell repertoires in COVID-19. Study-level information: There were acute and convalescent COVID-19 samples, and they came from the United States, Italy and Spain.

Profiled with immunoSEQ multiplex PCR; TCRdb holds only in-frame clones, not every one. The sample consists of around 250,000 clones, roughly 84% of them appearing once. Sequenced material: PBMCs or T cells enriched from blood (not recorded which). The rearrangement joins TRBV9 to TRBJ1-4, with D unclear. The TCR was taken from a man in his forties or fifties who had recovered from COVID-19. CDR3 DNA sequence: TGTGCCAGCAGCGTAGATCAGCGAGGCGAAAAACTGTTTTTT. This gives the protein CASSVDQRGEKLFF.